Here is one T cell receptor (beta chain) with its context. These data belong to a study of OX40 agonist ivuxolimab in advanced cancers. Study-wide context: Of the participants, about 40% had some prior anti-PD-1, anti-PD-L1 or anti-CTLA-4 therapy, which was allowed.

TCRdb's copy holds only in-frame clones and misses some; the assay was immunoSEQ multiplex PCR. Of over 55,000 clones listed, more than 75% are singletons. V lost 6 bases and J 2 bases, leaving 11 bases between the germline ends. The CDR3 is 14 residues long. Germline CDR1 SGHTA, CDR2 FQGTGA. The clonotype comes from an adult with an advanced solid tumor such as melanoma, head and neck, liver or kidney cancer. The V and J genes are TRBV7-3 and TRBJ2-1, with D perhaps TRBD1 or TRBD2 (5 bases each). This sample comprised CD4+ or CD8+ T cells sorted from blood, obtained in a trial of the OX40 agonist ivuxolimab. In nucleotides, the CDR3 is TGTGCCAGCAGTCGGGACCAGACCTACAATGAGCAGTTCTTC. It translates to CASSRDQTYNEQFF.